These T cell receptor beta chains were read from a single sample in a study of blood T cell repertoires in COVID-19. Sequencing used immunoSEQ multiplex PCR; TCRdb keeps in-frame clones, though not all of them. Of about 260,000 clones listed, 75% to 90% are singletons. Material: peripheral blood. The source is a woman aged 40 to 49 with acute or convalescent COVID-19. The CDR3 runs from the conserved cysteine through the conserved F or W. The order of the fields is CDR3 length, V gene, J gene, D gene, clone size, CDR3 protein, CDR3 DNA. D genes are given only for firm matches. Clone size is stated in some rows and not others, as once, few, many or a class when expanded.

len: 15
v_gene: TRBV5-1
j_gene: TRBJ2-2
d_gene: TRBD1
abundance: .
CDR3aa: CASSLRYRGMRELFF
CDR3nt: TGCGCCAGCAGCTTAAGATACAGGGGCATGCGGGAGCTGTTTTTT

len: 16
v_gene: TRBV5-6
j_gene: TRBJ1-6
d_gene: .
abundance: .
CDR3aa: CASSAEGWDKSSPLHF
CDR3nt: TGTGCCAGCAGCGCAGAAGGATGGGACAAATCTTCACCCCTCCACTTT

len: 11
v_gene: TRBV29-1
j_gene: TRBJ1-2
d_gene: .
abundance: .
CDR3aa: CSVEERGSYTF
CDR3nt: TGCAGCGTTGAAGAGAGAGGTTCCTACACCTTC

len: 18
v_gene: TRBV5-1
j_gene: TRBJ1-3
d_gene: TRBD1
abundance: .
CDR3aa: CASSLGTGTGFSGNTIYF
CDR3nt: TGCGCCAGCAGCTTGGGCACCGGGACAGGGTTCTCTGGAAACACCATATATTTT

len: 17
v_gene: TRBV18
j_gene: TRBJ2-6
d_gene: .
abundance: .
CDR3aa: CASSPGRAFIGANVLTF
CDR3nt: TGTGCCAGCTCACCGGGCAGGGCGTTTATTGGGGCCAACGTCCTGACTTTC

len: 14
v_gene: TRBV19
j_gene: TRBJ1-5
d_gene: .
abundance: .
CDR3aa: CASSIGREAQPQHF
CDR3nt: TGTGCCAGTAGTATAGGCAGGGAAGCTCAGCCCCAGCATTTT

len: 13
v_gene: TRBV11-2
j_gene: TRBJ1-2
d_gene: TRBD1
abundance: .
CDR3aa: CASSWDSLYGYTF
CDR3nt: TGTGCCAGCAGCTGGGACAGCCTCTATGGCTACACCTTC

len: 12
v_gene: TRBV6-1
j_gene: TRBJ1-1
d_gene: .
abundance: .
CDR3aa: CASSEGSRGAFF
CDR3nt: TGTGCCAGCAGTGAAGGAAGCAGGGGCGCTTTCTTT

len: 16
v_gene: TRBV5-5
j_gene: TRBJ2-2
d_gene: TRBD2
abundance: .
CDR3aa: CASSLLTSGNTGELFF
CDR3nt: TGTGCCAGCAGCTTGCTTACTAGCGGGAACACCGGGGAGCTGTTTTTT

len: 16
v_gene: TRBV19
j_gene: TRBJ2-2
d_gene: TRBD1
abundance: .
CDR3aa: CASSIVRDRGAGELFF
CDR3nt: TGTGCCAGTAGTATAGTCCGGGACAGGGGCGCCGGGGAGCTGTTTTTT

len: 14
v_gene: TRBV13
j_gene: TRBJ2-5
d_gene: TRBD1
abundance: .
CDR3aa: CASSFRGLRETQYF
CDR3nt: TGTGCCAGCAGTTTCAGGGGGCTGAGGGAGACCCAGTACTTC

len: 10
v_gene: TRBV6-6
j_gene: TRBJ2-1
d_gene: .
abundance: .
CDR3aa: CASGPNEQFF
CDR3nt: TGTGCCAGCGGGCCAAATGAGCAGTTCTTC

len: 17
v_gene: TRBV28
j_gene: TRBJ1-3
d_gene: .
abundance: .
CDR3aa: CASSGAWGGLSGNTIYF
CDR3nt: TGTGCCAGCAGTGGGGCTTGGGGGGGACTCTCTGGAAACACCATATATTTT

len: 13
v_gene: TRBV24-1
j_gene: TRBJ1-2
d_gene: .
abundance: once
CDR3aa: CATSQTGARGYTF
CDR3nt: TGTGCCACCAGTCAGACAGGCGCTAGGGGCTACACCTTC

len: 15
v_gene: TRBV6-5
j_gene: TRBJ1-1
d_gene: .
abundance: .
CDR3aa: CANSRGRGLNTEAFF
CDR3nt: TGTGCCAACTCTCGGGGCAGGGGCTTAAACACTGAAGCTTTCTTT

len: 14
v_gene: TRBV6-5
j_gene: TRBJ1-1
d_gene: .
abundance: .
CDR3aa: CASIPYRGMAEAFF
CDR3nt: TGTGCCAGCATCCCTTATAGGGGGATGGCTGAAGCTTTCTTT

len: 20
v_gene: TRBV27
j_gene: TRBJ2-3
d_gene: TRBD1
abundance: .
CDR3aa: CASSRRGPGTGIPSTDTQYF
CDR3nt: TGTGCCAGCAGCCGTAGGGGACCCGGGACAGGGATCCCTAGCACAGATACGCAGTATTTT

len: 15
v_gene: TRBV5-4
j_gene: TRBJ1-2
d_gene: .
abundance: .
CDR3aa: CASSLTGTLNYGYTF
CDR3nt: TGTGCCAGCAGCCTTACCGGGACACTTAACTATGGCTACACCTTC

len: 14
v_gene: TRBV6-5
j_gene: TRBJ1-2
d_gene: TRBD1
abundance: once
CDR3aa: CASSPIDRGRGYTF
CDR3nt: TGTGCCAGCAGTCCAATCGACAGGGGGCGAGGCTACACCTTC

len: 12
v_gene: TRBV19
j_gene: TRBJ1-1
d_gene: .
abundance: .
CDR3aa: CASSPLQGGDFF
CDR3nt: TGTGCCAGTAGTCCTCTACAGGGTGGAGATTTCTTT

len: 14
v_gene: TRBV19
j_gene: TRBJ1-2
d_gene: TRBD1
abundance: .
CDR3aa: CASSIGTAEYGYTF
CDR3nt: TGTGCCAGTAGTATTGGGACAGCTGAATATGGCTACACCTTC

len: 18
v_gene: TRBV9
j_gene: TRBJ2-1
d_gene: TRBD2
abundance: .
CDR3aa: CASSVEASGGPSYNEQFF
CDR3nt: TGTGCCAGCAGCGTAGAGGCTAGCGGGGGTCCCTCCTACAATGAGCAGTTCTTC

len: 15
v_gene: TRBV9
j_gene: TRBJ2-3
d_gene: .
abundance: .
CDR3aa: CASSVVGSQTDTQYF
CDR3nt: TGTGCCAGCAGCGTAGTGGGGAGCCAGACAGATACGCAGTATTTT

len: 15
v_gene: TRBV9
j_gene: TRBJ1-3
d_gene: .
abundance: once
CDR3aa: CASSPRGFSGNTIYF
CDR3nt: TGTGCCAGCAGCCCACGGGGGTTCTCTGGAAACACCATATATTTT

len: 15
v_gene: TRBV19
j_gene: TRBJ1-1
d_gene: .
abundance: .
CDR3aa: CASIGEAEANTEAFF
CDR3nt: TGTGCCAGTATTGGAGAGGCCGAAGCTAACACTGAAGCTTTCTTT

len: 16
v_gene: TRBV3-1/TRBV3-2
j_gene: TRBJ1-2
d_gene: .
abundance: .
CDR3aa: CASSSPGGVPNYGYTF
CDR3nt: TGTGCCAGCAGCTCTCCCGGGGGAGTCCCTAACTATGGCTACACCTTC

len: 12
v_gene: TRBV6-1
j_gene: TRBJ1-5
d_gene: .
abundance: .
CDR3aa: CASHRGGQPQHF
CDR3nt: TGTGCCTCCCATCGGGGAGGTCAGCCCCAGCATTTT

len: 13
v_gene: TRBV7-9
j_gene: TRBJ1-1
d_gene: .
abundance: once
CDR3aa: CASSAGLNTEAFF
CDR3nt: TGTGCCAGCAGCGCAGGGCTGAACACTGAAGCTTTCTTT

len: 16
v_gene: TRBV5-8
j_gene: TRBJ1-4
d_gene: .
abundance: .
CDR3aa: CASSLGRPGLNEKLFF
CDR3nt: TGTGCCAGCAGCTTGGGCCGCCCAGGACTTAATGAAAAACTGTTTTTT

len: 14
v_gene: TRBV2
j_gene: TRBJ1-6
d_gene: TRBD1
abundance: .
CDR3aa: CASSVQGPNSPLHF
CDR3nt: TGTGCCAGCAGTGTACAGGGGCCTAATTCACCCCTCCACTTT

len: 17
v_gene: TRBV2
j_gene: TRBJ1-2
d_gene: .
abundance: .
CDR3aa: CASSVYREGPLIRGYTF
CDR3nt: TGTGCCAGCAGTGTGTACAGGGAAGGCCCCCTTATTCGTGGCTACACCTTC

len: 15
v_gene: TRBV6-1
j_gene: TRBJ1-2
d_gene: TRBD1
abundance: .
CDR3aa: CASSEEEGANYGYTF
CDR3nt: TGTGCCAGCAGTGAAGAAGAGGGGGCAAACTATGGCTACACCTTC

len: 11
v_gene: TRBV12-3/TRBV12-4
j_gene: TRBJ1-1
d_gene: TRBD1
abundance: .
CDR3aa: CASSLGQGAFF
CDR3nt: TGTGCCAGCAGTTTAGGACAGGGAGCTTTCTTT

len: 14
v_gene: TRBV18
j_gene: TRBJ2-5
d_gene: .
abundance: .
CDR3aa: CASSPGHSLETQYF
CDR3nt: TGTGCCAGCTCACCAGGGCACTCCCTAGAGACCCAGTACTTC

len: 17
v_gene: TRBV7-8
j_gene: TRBJ2-4
d_gene: TRBD2
abundance: once
CDR3aa: CASSLPSGGGGGGIQYF
CDR3nt: TGTGCCAGCAGCTTACCGTCTGGCGGGGGGGGAGGTGGCATTCAGTACTTC

len: 11
v_gene: TRBV20-1
j_gene: TRBJ2-1
d_gene: .
abundance: .
CDR3aa: CSAIGGNEQFF
CDR3nt: TGCAGTGCTATCGGGGGAAATGAGCAGTTCTTC

len: 13
v_gene: TRBV14
j_gene: TRBJ1-2
d_gene: .
abundance: few
CDR3aa: CASSQDMNYGYTF
CDR3nt: TGTGCCAGCAGCCAAGATATGAACTATGGCTACACCTTC

len: 14
v_gene: TRBV30
j_gene: TRBJ1-1
d_gene: .
abundance: .
CDR3aa: CAFTTESMNTEAFF
CDR3nt: TGTGCCTTTACGACAGAGTCCATGAACACTGAAGCTTTCTTT

len: 16
v_gene: TRBV6-1
j_gene: TRBJ2-6
d_gene: TRBD1
abundance: .
CDR3aa: CASSESYRGGANVLTF
CDR3nt: TGTGCCAGCAGTGAATCCTACAGGGGTGGGGCCAACGTCCTGACTTTC

len: 14
v_gene: TRBV28
j_gene: TRBJ1-4
d_gene: .
abundance: .
CDR3aa: CASSYRQYGEKLFF
CDR3nt: TGTGCCAGCAGTTACCGACAGTACGGGGAAAAACTGTTTTTT

len: 13
v_gene: TRBV6-5
j_gene: TRBJ1-2
d_gene: TRBD1
abundance: .
CDR3aa: CASSPGTGSGYTF
CDR3nt: TGTGCCAGCAGCCCCGGGACAGGGAGTGGCTACACCTTC

len: 16
v_gene: TRBV13
j_gene: TRBJ1-1
d_gene: .
abundance: .
CDR3aa: CASSYSRGFVNTEAFF
CDR3nt: TGTGCCAGCAGCTATAGTCGCGGGTTCGTGAACACTGAAGCTTTCTTT

len: 14
v_gene: TRBV12-5
j_gene: TRBJ1-1
d_gene: TRBD1
abundance: .
CDR3aa: CASGTGQGKTEAFF
CDR3nt: TGTGCTAGTGGAACGGGACAGGGGAAAACTGAAGCTTTCTTT

len: 15
v_gene: TRBV6-5
j_gene: TRBJ1-1
d_gene: TRBD1
abundance: once
CDR3aa: CASSSTGGGITEAFF
CDR3nt: TGTGCCAGCAGTTCCACAGGGGGCGGGATAACTGAAGCTTTCTTT

len: 16
v_gene: TRBV5-6
j_gene: TRBJ1-2
d_gene: TRBD1
abundance: .
CDR3aa: CASSLGWTGETYGYTF
CDR3nt: TGTGCCAGCAGCTTGGGGTGGACAGGGGAAACTTATGGCTACACCTTC

len: 15
v_gene: TRBV7-9
j_gene: TRBJ1-5
d_gene: TRBD1
abundance: .
CDR3aa: CASSQGQGRSQPQHF
CDR3nt: TGTGCCAGCAGCCAAGGACAGGGTAGGAGCCAGCCCCAGCATTTT

len: 16
v_gene: TRBV10-3
j_gene: TRBJ1-2
d_gene: .
abundance: .
CDR3aa: CAITPEPGGRLGGYTF
CDR3nt: TGTGCCATCACCCCTGAGCCCGGGGGGCGCCTCGGTGGCTACACCTTC

len: 15
v_gene: TRBV2
j_gene: TRBJ2-1
d_gene: TRBD1
abundance: .
CDR3aa: CASSDQGFGTGEQFF
CDR3nt: TGTGCCAGCAGTGATCAGGGTTTTGGGACAGGGGAGCAGTTCTTC

len: 14
v_gene: TRBV15
j_gene: TRBJ1-5
d_gene: .
abundance: .
CDR3aa: CATSRKTGPQPQHF
CDR3nt: TGTGCCACCAGCAGAAAAACCGGTCCTCAGCCCCAGCATTTT

len: 16
v_gene: TRBV5-4
j_gene: TRBJ2-1
d_gene: TRBD2
abundance: .
CDR3aa: CASSRGTSGSYNEQFF
CDR3nt: TGTGCCAGCAGCCGAGGGACTAGCGGGAGCTACAATGAGCAGTTCTTC